This T cell receptor beta chain was obtained from a study of cytomegalovirus exposure and HLA in healthy donors. The PCR used 60 Vbeta and 13 Jbeta primers. Repertoires were generated with immunoSEQ multiplex PCR, while TCRdb's copy carries only in-frame clones and drops some. The sample shows some 60,000 clones, and 3.5% to 4% sits with its ten largest clones. The V and J ends lost 0 bases and 2 bases respectively, with 7 bases between them. The CDR3 covers 14 residues. Germline assignment: CDR1 MNHEY and CDR2 SVGAGI. About this clone itself: The antigen is not known. This sample also contains other DNA sequences that code for the same CDR3.

Study findings and constraints: V- and J-gene trimming in TCR beta was tied to a missense DCLRE1C variant by an analysis performed later.

The receptor was isolated from a male donor in good health and CMV-seronegative. Sequencing was performed on PBMCs. This sequence joins TRBV6-5 and TRBJ1-2; D is undetermined. For the CDR3, the DNA is TGTGCCAGCAGTTACTCGACCGGGAACTATGGCTACACCTTC. Encoded protein: CASSYSTGNYGYTF.